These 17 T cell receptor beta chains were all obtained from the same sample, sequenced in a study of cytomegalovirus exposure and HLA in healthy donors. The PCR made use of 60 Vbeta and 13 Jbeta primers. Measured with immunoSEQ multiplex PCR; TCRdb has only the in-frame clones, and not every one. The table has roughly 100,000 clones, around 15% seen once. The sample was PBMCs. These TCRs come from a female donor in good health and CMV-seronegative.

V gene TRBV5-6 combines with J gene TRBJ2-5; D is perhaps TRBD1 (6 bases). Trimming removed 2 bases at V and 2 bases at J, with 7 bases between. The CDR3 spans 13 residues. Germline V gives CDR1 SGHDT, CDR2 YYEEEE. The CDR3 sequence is CASSFQGQETQYF. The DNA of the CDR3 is TGTGCCAGCAGCTTTCAGGGGCAAGAGACCCAGTACTTC.

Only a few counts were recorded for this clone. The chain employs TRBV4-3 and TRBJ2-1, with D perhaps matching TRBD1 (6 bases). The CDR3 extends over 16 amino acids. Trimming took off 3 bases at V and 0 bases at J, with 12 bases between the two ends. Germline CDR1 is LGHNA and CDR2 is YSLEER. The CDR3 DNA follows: TGCGCCAGCAGCCAGGGGGCCCGGAGCTCCTACAATGAGCAGTTCTTC. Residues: CASSQGARSSYNEQFF.

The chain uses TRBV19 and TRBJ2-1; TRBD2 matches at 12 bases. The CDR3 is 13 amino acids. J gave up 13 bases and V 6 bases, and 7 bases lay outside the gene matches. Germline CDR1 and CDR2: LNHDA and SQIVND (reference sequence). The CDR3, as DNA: TGTGCCAGTAGCCTCACTAGCGGGGGGCTACAGTTCTTC. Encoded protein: CASSLTSGGLQFF. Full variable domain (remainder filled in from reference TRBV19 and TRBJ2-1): DGGITQSPKYLFRKEGQNVTLSCEQNLNHDAMYWYRQDPGQGLRLIYYSQIVNDFQKGDIAEGYSVSREKKESFPLTVTSAQKNPTAFYLCASSLTSGGLQFFGPGTRLTVL.

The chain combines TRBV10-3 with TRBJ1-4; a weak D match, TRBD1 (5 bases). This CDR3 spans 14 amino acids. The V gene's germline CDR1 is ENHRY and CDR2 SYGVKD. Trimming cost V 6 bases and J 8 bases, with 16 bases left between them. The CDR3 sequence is CAISVSGFGEKLFF. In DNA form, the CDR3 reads TGTGCCATCAGCGTCTCAGGGTTTGGAGAAAAACTGTTTTTT.

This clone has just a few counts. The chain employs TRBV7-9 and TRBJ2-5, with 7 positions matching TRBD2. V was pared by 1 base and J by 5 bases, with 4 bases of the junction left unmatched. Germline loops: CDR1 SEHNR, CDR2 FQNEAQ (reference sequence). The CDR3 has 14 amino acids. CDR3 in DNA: TGTGCCAGCAGCTTAGGGGGGGGGAAGGAGACCCAGTACTTC. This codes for CASSLGGGKETQYF.

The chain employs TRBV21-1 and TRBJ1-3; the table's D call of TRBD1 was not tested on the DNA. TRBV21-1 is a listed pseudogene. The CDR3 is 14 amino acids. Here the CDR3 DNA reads TGTGCCAGCCGGACAGGGGGGGCTGGAAACACCATATATTTT. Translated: CASRTGGAGNTIYF.

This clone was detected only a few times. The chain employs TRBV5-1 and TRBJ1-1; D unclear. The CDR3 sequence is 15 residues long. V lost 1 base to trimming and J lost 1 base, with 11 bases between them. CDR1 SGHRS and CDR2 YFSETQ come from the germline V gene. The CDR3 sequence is CASSLLSTGNTEAFF. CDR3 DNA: TGCGCCAGCAGCTTGCTATCTACGGGGAACACTGAAGCTTTCTTT.

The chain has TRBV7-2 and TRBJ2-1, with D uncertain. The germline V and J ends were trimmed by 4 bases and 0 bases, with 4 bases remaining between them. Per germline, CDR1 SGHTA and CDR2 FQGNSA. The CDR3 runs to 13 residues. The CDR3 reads CASSSSSYNEQFF. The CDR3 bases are TGTGCCAGCAGCTCGAGCTCCTACAATGAGCAGTTCTTC.

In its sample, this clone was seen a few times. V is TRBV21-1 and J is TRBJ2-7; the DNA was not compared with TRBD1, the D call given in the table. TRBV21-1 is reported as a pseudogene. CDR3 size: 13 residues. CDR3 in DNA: TGTGCCAGCATTCCCGGGACATCCTACGAGCAGTACTTC. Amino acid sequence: CASIPGTSYEQYF.

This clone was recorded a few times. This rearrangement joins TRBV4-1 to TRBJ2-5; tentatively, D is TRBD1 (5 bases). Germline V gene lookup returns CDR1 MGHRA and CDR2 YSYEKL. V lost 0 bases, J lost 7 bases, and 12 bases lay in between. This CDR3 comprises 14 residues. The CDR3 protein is CASSQDRVPGTQYF. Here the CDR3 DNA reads TGCGCCAGCAGCCAAGACAGGGTCCCGGGGACCCAGTACTTC.

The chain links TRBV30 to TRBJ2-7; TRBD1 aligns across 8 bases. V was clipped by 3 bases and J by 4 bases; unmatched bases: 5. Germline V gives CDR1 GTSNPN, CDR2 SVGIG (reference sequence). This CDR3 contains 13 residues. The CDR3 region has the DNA TGTGCCTGGAGCCGGACAGGGTGGTACGAGCAGTACTTC. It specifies CAWSRTGWYEQYF.

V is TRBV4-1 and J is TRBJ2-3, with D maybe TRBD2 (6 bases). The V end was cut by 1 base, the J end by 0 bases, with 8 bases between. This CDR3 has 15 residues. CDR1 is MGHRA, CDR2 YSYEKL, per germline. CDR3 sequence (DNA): TGCGCCAGCAGCCAAGTGGGGACTAGCACAGATACGCAGTATTTT. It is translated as CASSQVGTSTDTQYF.

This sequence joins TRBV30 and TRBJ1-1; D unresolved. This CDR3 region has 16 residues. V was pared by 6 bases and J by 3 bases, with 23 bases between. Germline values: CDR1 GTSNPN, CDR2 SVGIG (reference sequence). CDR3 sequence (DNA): TGTGCCTGCGAGGTTAAGCCCCGGAGCGCGGACACTGAAGCTTTCTTT. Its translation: CACEVKPRSADTEAFF.

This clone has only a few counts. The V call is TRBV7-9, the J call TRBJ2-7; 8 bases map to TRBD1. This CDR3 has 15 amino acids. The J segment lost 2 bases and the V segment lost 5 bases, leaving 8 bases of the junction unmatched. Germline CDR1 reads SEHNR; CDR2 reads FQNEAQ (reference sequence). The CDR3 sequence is CASSPSGQGPYEQYF. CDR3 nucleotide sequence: TGTGCCAGCAGCCCATCAGGACAGGGTCCCTACGAGCAGTACTTC.

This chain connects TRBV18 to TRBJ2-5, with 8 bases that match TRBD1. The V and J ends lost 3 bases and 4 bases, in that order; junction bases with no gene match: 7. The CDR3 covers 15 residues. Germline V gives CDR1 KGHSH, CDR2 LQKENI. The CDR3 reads CASSPAPTGGETQYF. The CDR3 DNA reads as TGTGCCAGCTCACCGGCCCCCACAGGGGGAGAGACCCAGTACTTC.

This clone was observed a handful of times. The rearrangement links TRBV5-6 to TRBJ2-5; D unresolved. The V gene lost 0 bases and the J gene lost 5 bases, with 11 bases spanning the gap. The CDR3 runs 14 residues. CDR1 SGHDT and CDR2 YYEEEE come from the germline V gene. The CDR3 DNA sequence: TGTGCCAGCAGCTTGGGTCGGGTGTCGGAGACCCAGTACTTC. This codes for CASSLGRVSETQYF.

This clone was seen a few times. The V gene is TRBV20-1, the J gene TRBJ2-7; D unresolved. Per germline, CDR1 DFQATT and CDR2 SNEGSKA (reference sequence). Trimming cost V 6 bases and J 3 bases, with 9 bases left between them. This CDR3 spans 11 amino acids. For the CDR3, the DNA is TGCAGTGCCCCAACCGGCTACGAGCAGTACTTC. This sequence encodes CSAPTGYEQYF.